The entry that follows covers one T cell receptor (beta chain) sequence. Its antigen is unidentified. This specimen belongs to a study of shared clonotypes between healthy human individuals. Study as a whole: Every donor yielded three CD4 naive, three CD4 memory, two CD8 naive and one CD8 memory plate. General study points: A reduction in generation probabilities was seen for non-shared clonotypes relative to those shared by all four donors. When naive CD4 clonotypes were compared across a few donors, about 4.8% were shared.

Cells designated naive CD8 were CD45RO-negative and were positively selected for CCR7, with terminally differentiated effector memory CD45RA+ cells excluded. Deletions cut 5 bases from V and 0 bases from J, with 13 bases between. CDR3 length: 15 residues. Germline V gene data show CDR1 as MNHEY and CDR2 as SMNVEV (reference sequence). Using immunoSEQ multiplex PCR, the repertoire was profiled, and TCRdb retains in-frame clones only, with some absent. The sample consists of around 1,900,000 clones, around 95% of them appearing once. This clonotype originated in a man aged 18 to 30 in good health. Some clones in this sample may be carry-over from other donors' samples. The sequencing sample was made of naive CD8+ T cells from PBMCs. The V and J genes are TRBV27 and TRBJ1-1; possible D gene TRBD1, 6 bases. The CDR3 is CASSLLGHMNTEAFF. The CDR3 DNA is TGTGCCAGCAGTCTACTGGGACATATGAACACTGAAGCTTTCTTT.